Each of the 16 T cell receptor beta chains below was sequenced from the same sample in a study of cytomegalovirus exposure and HLA in healthy donors. The data were produced by immunoSEQ multiplex PCR, yet TCRdb's version contains in-frame clones alone and is incomplete. This sample has about 130,000 clones, with 85% to 90% found just once. The specimen sequenced was PBMCs. These TCRs come from a man aged 25-45 years in good health and CMV-seronegative.

The V and J genes are TRBV6-6 and TRBJ1-2; the match to TRBD1 covers 7 bases. The ends lost 8 bases at V and 8 bases at J; junction bases unmatched: 17. In germline, CDR1 is MNHNY, CDR2 SVGAGI (reference sequence). The CDR3 length is 15 residues. For the CDR3, the DNA is TGTGCCAGCTCCTCCCCCCCAGGGGACAGCCACGGCTACACCTTC. Translating it yields CASSSPPGDSHGYTF.

The rearrangement links TRBV18 to TRBJ1-1, with D uncertain. The CDR3 sequence is 14 residues long. Trimming removed 3 bases at V and 2 bases at J, with 10 bases between. Germline CDR1 is KGHSH and CDR2 is LQKENI. CDR3 residues: CASSPRHSNTEAFF. CDR3 sequence (DNA): TGTGCCAGCTCACCGCGGCATAGTAACACTGAAGCTTTCTTT.

The J gene is TRBJ2-3, the V gene TRBV30, with unresolved D. Germline CDR1 and CDR2: GTSNPN and SVGIG (reference sequence). V was cut by 4 bases and J by 2 bases, with 16 bases left in between. There are 15 residues in the CDR3. The CDR3 protein is CAWTIGSSSTDTQYF. CDR3 nucleotide sequence: TGTGCCTGGACCATCGGTAGCAGCTCCACAGATACGCAGTATTTT. Based on the CDR3 plus reference TRBV30 and TRBJ2-3, the full variable domain is SQTIHQWPATLVQPVGSPLSLECTVEGTSNPNLYWYRQAAGRGLQLLFYSVGIGQISSEVPQNLSASRPQDRQFILSSKKLLLSDSGFYLCAWTIGSSSTDTQYFGPGTRLTVL.

This chain joins TRBV27 and TRBJ1-2; weak D call: TRBD1 (5 bases). CDR1 and CDR2 from the germline V gene are MNHEY and SMNVEV (reference sequence). This CDR3 has 13 amino acids. V lost 6 bases and J 3 bases, leaving 11 bases between the germline ends. CDR3 in amino acids: CASRQTGDYGYTF. CDR3 DNA: TGTGCCAGCAGACAAACAGGAGACTATGGCTACACCTTC.

The chain joins TRBV10-1 to TRBJ1-5, with D unclear. This CDR3 is 13 amino acids long. CDR1 and CDR2 (germline): WNHNN, SYGVQD (reference sequence). V lost 0 bases, J lost 5 bases, and 5 bases lay in between. The CDR3 DNA is TGCGCCAGCAGTGAGTCGATAGATCAGCCCCAGCATTTT. It specifies CASSESIDQPQHF.

J is TRBJ1-1 and V is TRBV7-8; TRBD1 aligns across 11 bases. Germline V gene lookup returns CDR1 SGHVS and CDR2 FQNEAQ. The CDR3 sequence is 15 residues long. The trim removed 6 bases at V and 1 base at J, leaving 4 bases unmatched. The CDR3 coding sequence is TGTGCCAGCAGAGGACAGGGGGCCAAGAACACTGAAGCTTTCTTT. Its protein is CASRGQGAKNTEAFF. Together with reference TRBV7-8 and TRBJ1-1, the CDR3 gives the full variable domain: GAGVSQSPRYKVAKRGQDVALRCDPISGHVSLFWYQQALGQGPEFLTYFQNEAQLDKSGLPSDRFFAERPEGSVSTLKIQRTQQEDSAVYLCASRGQGAKNTEAFFGQGTRLTVV.

The rearrangement joins TRBV25-1 to TRBJ2-1; D is perhaps TRBD2 (5 bases). This CDR3 region has 15 residues. Trimming stripped 0 bases from V and 3 bases from J, with 9 bases between. Germline values: CDR1 MGHDK, CDR2 SYGVNS. CDR3 DNA sequence: TGTGCCAGCAGTGAATATGTCGGGGACTACAATGAGCAGTTCTTC. It yields the protein CASSEYVGDYNEQFF.

The chain joins TRBV6-1 to TRBJ2-7, with D unclear. In germline, CDR1 is MNHNS, CDR2 SASEGT. CDR3 size: 14 residues. V gave up 2 bases and J gave up 0 bases, with 8 bases separating them. CDR3 nucleotide sequence: TGTGCCAGCAGTGAACTCGGCGGCTCCTACGAGCAGTACTTC. This gives the protein CASSELGGSYEQYF.

This CDR3 is CASSLNSGYTEAFF. For the CDR3, the DNA is TGTGCCAGCAGCTTGAACAGTGGCTACACTGAAGCTTTCTTT. The rearrangement uses TRBV5-6 and TRBJ1-1; D not certain. CDR1 and CDR2 (germline): SGHDT, YYEEEE. The V gene lost 1 base and the J gene lost 3 bases, with 10 bases spanning the gap. The CDR3 loop spans 14 amino acids. The full variable domain, completed using reference TRBV5-6 and TRBJ1-1, is DAGVTQSPTHLIKTRGQQVTLRCSPKSGHDTVSWYQQALGQGPQFIFQYYEEEERQRGNFPDRFSGHQFPNYSSELNVNALLLGDSALYLCASSLNSGYTEAFFGQGTRLTVV.

The chain recombines TRBV2 with TRBJ2-3; 8 bases match TRBD2. In germline, CDR1 is SNHLY, CDR2 FYNNEI. The CDR3 has 12 residues. Here the CDR3 reads CGGAGESDTQYF. CDR3 bases: TGTGGTGGAGCGGGAGAGTCAGATACGCAGTATTTT.

The chain carries TRBV10-3 and TRBJ1-2; 7 nucleotides match TRBD1. Germline trimming cut 5 bases from V and 6 bases from J; bases unmatched to any gene: 6. There are 13 residues in the CDR3. Germline values: CDR1 ENHRY, CDR2 SYGVKD. CDR3 amino acids: CAISPDRVNGYTF. DNA of the CDR3: TGTGCCATCAGTCCCGACAGGGTGAATGGCTACACCTTC.

The rearrangement joins TRBV5-6 to TRBJ2-6; perhaps TRBD1 as D (6 bases). The CDR3 covers 14 residues. Deletions cut 4 bases from V and 1 base from J, with 6 bases between. CDR1 is SGHDT and CDR2 is YYEEEE in the germline V gene. In DNA form, the CDR3 reads TGTGCCAGCAGCCAGGGGTCTGGGGCCAACGTCCTGACTTTC. Encoded protein: CASSQGSGANVLTF.

The chain uses TRBV5-1 and TRBJ2-2, with 8 nucleotides matching TRBD2. J was trimmed by 1 base and V by 5 bases; bases with no gene match: 13. Germline assignment: CDR1 SGHRS and CDR2 YFSETQ. This CDR3 has 18 amino acids. The CDR3 region is CASRIAGYLSQNTGELFF. CDR3 DNA: TGCGCCAGCAGAATAGCGGGATACCTTTCTCAGAACACCGGGGAGCTGTTTTTT.

This chain connects TRBV29-1 to TRBJ1-1; a weak D match, TRBD1 (5 bases). The V and J ends lost 6 bases and 10 bases respectively, with 15 bases between them. The CDR3 runs to 11 residues. CDR1 is SQVTM, CDR2 ANQGSEA, per germline. The CDR3 spells CSVGEGWGAFF. In DNA form, the CDR3 reads TGCAGCGTGGGGGAGGGGTGGGGAGCTTTCTTT.

V usage is TRBV19 and J usage is TRBJ2-7; 10 bases are shared with TRBD2. Per the germline V gene, CDR1 is LNHDA and CDR2 is SQIVND (reference sequence). The junction had 7 bases not matched to a gene; V was cut back by 1 base and J by 4 bases. The CDR3 runs to 16 residues. CDR3 sequence reads: CASSIGASGSGYEQYF. The CDR3 coding sequence is TGTGCCAGTAGTATAGGCGCTAGCGGGAGCGGTTACGAGCAGTACTTC.

V is TRBV15 and J is TRBJ2-7; 7 bases agree with TRBD2. The CDR3 has 15 residues. V lost 0 bases, J lost 0 bases, and 2 bases stayed unmatched. The germline gives CDR1 LNHNV, CDR2 YYDKDF (reference sequence). CDR3 nucleotides: TGTGCCACCAGCAGAGAGGGGGGGAGCTCCTACGAGCAGTACTTC. It is translated as CATSREGGSSYEQYF.